This TCR beta chain was captured in a study of radiotherapy plus CTLA-4 blockade in lung cancer. Whole-study context: There were objective responses in 18% of patients, and 31% had disease control. General study findings and limits: Early blood T cell clone changes and increased post-radiation serum interferon-beta were reportedly the strongest response predictors.

This clone was seen more than once but under ten times. Its antigen remains unidentified. Trimming removed 5 bases from V and 0 bases from J; junction bases left unmatched: 7. Germline-derived CDR1 and CDR2 are SGHRS and YFSETQ. CDR3 length: 15 residues. TCRdb's copy holds only in-frame clones and misses some; the assay was immunoSEQ multiplex PCR. Found here are fewer than 65,000 clones, roughly 80% of them singletons; the top ten hold around 8.8%. Those with chemo-refractory metastatic non-small-cell lung cancer were treated with focal radiation combined with CTLA-4 blockade using ipilimumab. The starting material was peripheral blood, obtained from a patient treated with radiotherapy plus ipilimumab. The sequence came from a human donor with non-small cell lung cancer who had a complete response to radiotherapy plus ipilimumab. The rearrangement joins TRBV5-1 to TRBJ1-2, with TRBD1 matching 7 bases. Written as DNA, the CDR3 is TGCGCCAGCAGACAGGGGTCCCTTTCTAACTATGGCTACACCTTC. It specifies CASRQGSLSNYGYTF.